A single sample gave rise to the 20 T cell receptor beta chains below, sequenced in a study of CD8 T cells in ankylosing spondylitis. TCRdb called the 5' RACE reads again in MiXCR, with one record for every CDR3 protein. The data show 200,000 to 250,000 distinct CDR3 sequences, roughly 8% seen once. Sequencing was carried out using blood, either unsorted or a sorted T cell fraction (not recorded which). These receptors all come from a female donor with ankylosing spondylitis or in good health (not recorded which).

This clonotype was observed at least ten times. This rearrangement joins TRBV20-1 to TRBJ2-1; D is uncertain. V was shortened by 5 bases and J by 2 bases, with 7 bases between the two germline ends. The CDR3 consists of 12 residues. Germline CDR1 and CDR2: DFQATT and SNEGSKA (reference sequence). The CDR3 reads CSAPHTYNEQFF. As DNA, the CDR3 is TGCAGTGCTCCACATACCTACAATGAGCAGTTCTTC.

Concerning this clonotype itself: A read error may explain this, as a much larger clone is one base away. This chain uses TRBV10-3 with TRBJ2-5; D possibly corresponds to TRBD2 (5 bases). Germline V gene data show CDR1 as ENHRY and CDR2 as SYGVKD. The CDR3 sequence is 13 residues long. CDR3 sequence: CAISRGPEEIQYF. The CDR3 nucleotides are TGTGCCATCAGCCGAGGGCCGGAAGAGATCCAGTACTTC.

This clonotype was counted at least ten times. CDR3 DNA sequence: TGTGCCAGCAGCCACGGACAGGGGGCAGGTCAGCCCCAGCATTTT. This gives the protein CASSHGQGAGQPQHF. The rearrangement links TRBV12-3 or TRBV12-4 to TRBJ1-5, with 11 positions matching TRBD1. The CDR3 is made up of 15 amino acids. Trimming at V came to 6 bases and at J to 6 bases, leaving 7 bases not matched to a gene.

This clonotype was observed at least ten times. The V and J genes are TRBV5-6 and TRBJ1-6; D remains ambiguous. Germline CDR1 reads SGHDT; CDR2 reads YYEEEE. CDR3 size: 12 residues. V shed 4 bases and J shed 9 bases, with 8 bases lying between them. CDR3 coding DNA: TGTGCCAGCAGCCCCTACGGTTCACCCCTCCACTTT. It is translated as CASSPYGSPLHF.

This clonotype was seen ten or more times. The rearrangement uses TRBV29-1 and TRBJ2-7; tentatively, D is TRBD2 (6 bases). The germline CDR1 and CDR2 sequences are SQVTM and ANQGSEA. The CDR3 covers 15 residues. Trimming took 5 bases from V and 4 from J, leaving 21 bases between them. In DNA, the CDR3 is TGCAGCGTTTGTAAGGGAGGACTACCCCCTTACGAGCAGTACTTC. Protein: CSVCKGGLPPYEQYF.

This clonotype showed up many times. The chain carries TRBV20-1 and TRBJ2-3, with D perhaps matching TRBD1 (5 bases). V was clipped by 5 bases and J by 6 bases, with 9 bases between them. Germline assignment: CDR1 DFQATT and CDR2 SNEGSKA (reference sequence). The CDR3 covers 11 residues. This CDR3 is CSAWRQDTQYF. CDR3 DNA sequence: TGCAGTGCTTGGAGACAGGATACGCAGTATTTT.

This clonotype has just a few counts. The chain links TRBV4-3 to TRBJ2-1; D unclear. The CDR3 sequence is 13 residues long. Trimming shortened V by 4 bases and J by 6 bases, and 10 bases separated the two germline ends. CDR1 is LGHNA, CDR2 YSLEER, per germline. This CDR3 is CASSLLARNEQFF. In DNA form, the CDR3 reads TGCGCCAGCAGCCTCCTGGCCCGCAATGAGCAGTTCTTC.

This clonotype was picked up many times. This sequence joins TRBV5-1 and TRBJ2-4; maybe TRBD2 (5 bases). The CDR3 covers 14 residues. Germline CDR1 SGHRS, CDR2 YFSETQ. Trimming took 0 bases from V and 7 from J, leaving 11 bases between them. CDR3 sequence (DNA): TGCGCCAGCAGCTTGGAGGGAGTAGCGAACATTCAGTACTTC. Protein sequence: CASSLEGVANIQYF. The full variable domain, in which reference TRBV5-1 and TRBJ2-4 provide the parts outside the CDR3, is KAGVTQTPRYLIKTRGQQVTLSCSPISGHRSVSWYQQTPGQGLQFLFEYFSETQRNKGNFPGRFSGRQFSNSRSEMNVSTLELGDSALYLCASSLEGVANIQYFGAGTRLSVL.

This clonotype was seen at least ten times. The chain uses TRBV20-1 and TRBJ2-1, with 8 positions matching TRBD2. Trimming removed 5 bases from V and 8 bases from J; junction bases left unmatched: 14. Germline-derived CDR1 and CDR2 are DFQATT and SNEGSKA (reference sequence). This CDR3 is built from 15 residues. The DNA for the CDR3 is TGCAGTGCTCTCTCGTCTAGCGGGCGTAGGGATGAGCAGTTCTTC. This translates into CSALSSSGRRDEQFF.

The table lists this clonotype with many counts. This sequence joins TRBV12-3 or TRBV12-4 and TRBJ2-7; 7 bases match TRBD2. The CDR3 length is 11 residues. V shed 3 bases and J 13 bases; nucleotides not matched to a gene: 6. CDR3 residues: CASSFSGTTYF. CDR3 coding DNA: TGTGCCAGCAGTTTTAGTGGGACTACCTACTTC.

The gene calls are TRBV7-9 and TRBJ2-2; perhaps TRBD2 as D (6 bases). The V gene's germline CDR1 is SEHNR and CDR2 FQNEAQ (reference sequence). The germline V and J ends were trimmed by 3 bases and 3 bases, with 17 bases remaining between them. The CDR3 length is 17 residues. The CDR3 spells CASSLRGYRTYTGELFF. The DNA of the CDR3 is TGTGCCAGCAGCTTGCGGGGTTATCGAACTTACACCGGGGAGCTGTTTTTT. The entire variable domain, with the rest obtained from reference TRBV7-9 and TRBJ2-2, is as follows: DTGVSQNPRHKITKRGQNVTFRCDPISEHNRLYWYRQTLGQGPEFLTYFQNEAQLEKSRLLSDRFSAERPKGSFSTLEIQRTEQGDSAMYLCASSLRGYRTYTGELFFGEGSRLTVL.

This clonotype was counted at least ten times. This sequence joins TRBV5-1 and TRBJ2-1; 9 nucleotides match TRBD1. CDR1 is SGHRS, CDR2 YFSETQ, per germline. V trimming: 4 bases; J trimming: 6 bases; junction bases outside the gene matches: 8. CDR3 length equals 15 residues. The CDR3 region has the DNA TGCGCCAGCAGCCAGGACAGGGGAGTGGTCAATGAGCAGTTCTTC. It is translated as CASSQDRGVVNEQFF.

This clonotype was picked up many times. V gene TRBV9 combines with J gene TRBJ2-3; the D call may be TRBD1 or TRBD2 (5 bases each). From germline, CDR1 is SGDLS and CDR2 YYNGEE. V dropped 4 bases and J dropped 6 bases, with 15 bases sitting between them. This CDR3 is built from 14 residues. The CDR3 loop is CASSPAGASDTQYF. The CDR3 region has the DNA TGTGCCAGCAGCCCGGCCGGGGCCTCGGATACGCAGTATTTT.

This clonotype was recorded at least ten times. This chain connects TRBV29-1 to TRBJ1-5, with no clear D. CDR3 length equals 12 residues. Germline-derived CDR1 and CDR2 are SQVTM and ANQGSEA. The V end lost 5 bases, the J end lost 0 bases, and 5 bases lay between the germline ends. For the CDR3, the DNA is TGCAGCGTTCGGGTTAGCAATCAGCCCCAGCATTTT. It specifies CSVRVSNQPQHF.

This clonotype was seen many times. The V and J genes are TRBV29-1 and TRBJ2-1, with 7 bases identical to TRBD2. J gave up 0 bases and V 4 bases, and 3 bases lay outside the gene matches. The CDR3 runs 14 residues. Germline V CDR1 and CDR2: SQVTM, ANQGSEA. This CDR3 is CSVGREASYNEQFF. The DNA of the CDR3 is TGCAGCGTTGGACGGGAGGCCTCCTACAATGAGCAGTTCTTC.

In this sample, this clonotype turned up many times. The V call is TRBV5-1, the J call TRBJ2-5; D may be TRBD2 (6 bases). This CDR3 spans 14 amino acids. Germline lookup yields CDR1 SGHRS and CDR2 YFSETQ. V gave up 4 bases and J gave up 3 bases, with 13 bases separating them. CDR3 region: CASSRRLAEETQYF. DNA for the CDR3: TGCGCCAGCAGCCGGAGATTAGCGGAAGAGACCCAGTACTTC.

This clonotype was observed many times. V usage is TRBV10-3 and J usage is TRBJ2-7; no definite D call. CDR3 length: 14 amino acids. The V and J ends lost 7 bases and 0 bases respectively, with 13 bases between them. Germline lookup yields CDR1 ENHRY and CDR2 SYGVKD. This chain's CDR3 is CAIKTSQASYEQYF. CDR3 DNA: TGTGCCATCAAAACATCCCAGGCCTCCTACGAGCAGTACTTC.

This clonotype was found many times. The chain joins TRBV7-9 to TRBJ1-2; D is possibly TRBD1 (5 bases). The CDR3 spans 16 residues. Trimming removed 5 bases at V and 7 bases at J, with 23 bases between. Germline loops: CDR1 SEHNR, CDR2 FQNEAQ (reference sequence). Written as DNA, the CDR3 is TGTGCCAGCAGCGATCGTTTCGGGACCGACAATAGTGGCTACACCTTC. This gives the protein CASSDRFGTDNSGYTF.

This clonotype was picked up many times. The rearrangement uses TRBV19 and TRBJ2-1; 7 bases match TRBD2. The trim removed 5 bases at V and 8 bases at J, leaving 12 bases unmatched. Germline V CDR1 and CDR2: LNHDA, SQIVND (reference sequence). The CDR3 is 15 residues long. CDR3 in amino acids: CASSPDWAGAHEQFF. For the CDR3, the DNA is TGTGCCAGTAGTCCCGACTGGGCGGGAGCACATGAGCAGTTCTTC.

Ten or more counts support this clonotype. CDR3 nucleotide sequence: TGTGCCAGCAGCTTAGGAGGGGCTGGGGCCAACGTCCTGACTTTC. Translation: CASSLGGAGANVLTF. The V gene is TRBV7-2, the J gene TRBJ2-6, with D possibly called TRBD1 or TRBD2 (5 bases each). CDR1 SGHTA and CDR2 FQGNSA come from the germline V gene. Trimming shortened V by 1 base and J by 2 bases, and 6 bases separated the two germline ends. This CDR3 is built from 15 residues. The variable domain in full, with the rest retrieved from reference TRBV7-2 and TRBJ2-6, is GAGVSQSPSNKVTEKGKDVELRCDPISGHTALYWYRQSLGQGLEFLIYFQGNSAPDKSGLPSDRFSAERTGGSVSTLTIQRTQQEDSAVYLCASSLGGAGANVLTFGAGSRLTVL.